This T cell receptor (beta chain) was captured by sequencing in a study of T cells after yellow fever vaccination. TCR cDNA, made by 5'RACE template switching, carried an added universal primer site and UMIs. A single record per CDR3 protein comes from TCRdb applying MiXCR to the 5' RACE reads. The data contain 300,000 or so distinct CDR3 sequences, less than 9.5% of them singletons. The CDR3 extends over 17 amino acids. J lost 8 bases, V lost 0 bases, and 10 bases had no gene match. The germline CDR1 and CDR2 sequences are LGHNA and YNFKEQ. The sequencing used PBMCs, collected more than 35 days after the first yellow fever vaccination. The sequence was collected from a man aged 18 to 29 who received the YFV17D yellow fever vaccine. The chain recombines TRBV4-2 with TRBJ2-2; the match to TRBD2 covers 9 bases. CDR3 residues: CASSQEGASGVTGELFF. DNA for the CDR3: TGTGCCAGCAGCCAAGAGGGGGCTAGCGGGGTGACGGGGGAGCTGTTTTTT.